Below, 27 T cell receptor beta chains from the same sample are listed, as sequenced in a study of OX40 agonist ivuxolimab in advanced cancers. TCRdb's table, derived via immunoSEQ multiplex PCR, lists solely in-frame clones and lacks some. The data show roughly 80,000 clones, over 75% seen once. The sequencing used CD4+ or CD8+ T cells sorted from blood, collected in a trial of the OX40 agonist ivuxolimab. These receptors originate from an adult with an advanced solid tumor such as melanoma, head and neck, liver or kidney cancer.

In DNA, the CDR3 is TGTGCCAGCAGCTTTCAGGGTGAGGGCACTGAAGCTTTCTTT. This encodes CASSFQGEGTEAFF. The chain links TRBV7-9 to TRBJ1-1; D might be TRBD1 (5 bases). The CDR3 covers 14 residues. V was pared by 3 bases and J by 4 bases, with 12 bases between. Germline V gene sequence: CDR1 SEHNR, CDR2 FQNEAQ (reference sequence).

The sample holds one count of this clone. This chain uses TRBV19 with TRBJ1-1; D is uncertain. The CDR3 is made up of 13 amino acids. V was shortened by 3 bases and J by 4 bases, with 9 bases between the two germline ends. In germline, CDR1 is LNHDA, CDR2 SQIVND (reference sequence). The CDR3 reads CASSIEVRTEAFF. DNA for the CDR3: TGTGCCAGTAGTATTGAAGTCCGCACTGAAGCTTTCTTT. The entire variable domain, with the rest obtained from reference TRBV19 and TRBJ1-1, is as follows: DGGITQSPKYLFRKEGQNVTLSCEQNLNHDAMYWYRQDPGQGLRLIYYSQIVNDFQKGDIAEGYSVSREKKESFPLTVTSAQKNPTAFYLCASSIEVRTEAFFGQGTRLTVV.

The chain combines TRBV11-2 with TRBJ2-7; the D gene could be TRBD1 or TRBD2 (6 bases each). Looked up from germline, CDR1 is SGHAT and CDR2 is FQNNGV. V was clipped by 6 bases and J by 6 bases, with 18 bases between them. This CDR3 contains 14 residues. For the CDR3, the DNA is TGTGCCAGCAGTCTACCCGGCGGAGGGGGCGAGCAGTACTTC. Encoded protein: CASSLPGGGGEQYF. The full variable domain, completed using reference TRBV11-2 and TRBJ2-7, is EAGVAQSPRYKIIEKRQSVAFWCNPISGHATLYWYQQILGQGPKLLIQFQNNGVVDDSQLPKDRFSAERLKGVDSTLKIQPAKLEDSAVYLCASSLPGGGGEQYFGPGTRLTVT.

The rearrangement joins TRBV27 to TRBJ2-3, with 10 nucleotides matching TRBD1. CDR1 is MNHEY, CDR2 SMNVEV, per germline (reference sequence). J was trimmed by 9 bases and V by 6 bases; bases with no gene match: 18. The CDR3 totals 17 residues. The CDR3 coding sequence is TGTGCCAGCAGCTACACCTGGACAGGGGGTCGGTTCGAAACGCAGTATTTT. Protein product: CASSYTWTGGRFETQYF.

This clone was seen just once. V is TRBV4-3 and J is TRBJ1-2, with D hard to call. This CDR3 comprises 15 residues. With 0 bases removed from V and 4 bases from J, the gap between germline ends came to 12 bases. The germline V gene has CDR1 LGHNA and CDR2 YSLEER. CDR3 sequence: CASSQDHGPGYGYTF. In DNA form, the CDR3 reads TGCGCCAGCAGCCAAGATCATGGCCCAGGCTATGGCTACACCTTC.

V gene TRBV30 combines with J gene TRBJ2-5; 7 nucleotides agree with TRBD2. Germline V gives CDR1 GTSNPN, CDR2 SVGIG (reference sequence). The length of the CDR3 is 14 residues. Trimming removed 1 base from V and 4 bases from J; junction bases left unmatched: 6. CDR3 sequence reads: CAWSAGGGVETQYF. For the CDR3, the DNA is TGTGCCTGGAGTGCGGGGGGAGGGGTAGAGACCCAGTACTTC.

This rearrangement joins TRBV9 to TRBJ2-3, with D unclear. V lost 3 bases and J lost 6, with 11 bases in between. CDR1 is SGDLS and CDR2 is YYNGEE in the germline V gene. This CDR3 spans 13 amino acids. The CDR3 nucleotides read TGTGCCAGCAGCGACAACCCGGTGGATACGCAGTATTTT. It translates to CASSDNPVDTQYF. Full variable domain (remainder filled in from reference TRBV9 and TRBJ2-3): DSGVTQTPKHLITATGQRVTLRCSPRSGDLSVYWYQQSLDQGLQFLIQYYNGEERAKGNILERFSAQQFPDLHSELNLSSLELGDSALYFCASSDNPVDTQYFGPGTRLTVL.

This chain joins TRBV4-3 and TRBJ1-2; TRBD1 agrees at 8 bases. In germline, CDR1 is LGHNA, CDR2 YSLEER. V shed 1 base and J 4 bases; nucleotides not matched to a gene: 2. There are 14 residues in the CDR3. The CDR3 here is CASSQVGTGYGYTF. Written as DNA, the CDR3 is TGCGCCAGCAGCCAAGTCGGGACAGGCTATGGCTACACCTTC.

The rearrangement links TRBV9 to TRBJ1-2; a possible D gene is TRBD1 (5 bases). There are 14 residues in the CDR3. V dropped 3 bases and J dropped 3 bases, with 12 bases sitting between them. Germline V lookup: CDR1 SGDLS, CDR2 YYNGEE. The CDR3 sequence is CASSAGPWDYGYTF. The CDR3 DNA reads TGTGCCAGCAGCGCGGGACCTTGGGACTATGGCTACACCTTC.

The gene calls are TRBV18 and TRBJ2-7; 7 bases are a match to TRBD1. This CDR3 contains 14 residues. After removal of 3 bases from V and 2 bases from J, the junction contained 4 bases not matched to a gene. From germline, CDR1 is KGHSH and CDR2 LQKENI. The CDR3 spells CASSPDRVAYEQYF. The CDR3 DNA sequence: TGTGCCAGCTCACCCGACAGGGTGGCCTACGAGCAGTACTTC.

The chain is built from TRBV18 and TRBJ2-5, with D perhaps matching TRBD1 or TRBD2 (5 bases each). The DNA end is a closer match to TRBJ2-7, so the J assignment may be wrong. Germline V gene data show CDR1 as KGHSH and CDR2 as LQKENI. This CDR3 is built from 11 residues. The CDR3: CASSPGGEQYF. In nucleotides, the CDR3 is TGTGCCAGCTCACCAGGGGGCGAGCAGTACTTC.

This rearrangement joins TRBV2 to TRBJ1-2; 7 nucleotides match TRBD1. The CDR3 loop spans 12 amino acids. V lost 4 bases to trimming and J lost 5 bases; unmatched junction nucleotides: 1. The germline gives CDR1 SNHLY, CDR2 FYNNEI. The CDR3 DNA sequence: TGTGCCAGCAGTGCGGGACAGTATGGCTACACCTTC. Translating gives CASSAGQYGYTF.

This clone was counted a few times. This chain's CDR3 is CASSLDEGLSYEQYF. DNA for the CDR3: TGTGCCAGCAGCTTAGATGAGGGTTTGAGTTACGAGCAGTACTTC. J is TRBJ2-7 and V is TRBV7-6, with D perhaps TRBD2 (5 bases). The V and J ends lost 1 base and 4 bases respectively, with 14 bases between them. The CDR3 is 15 residues long. Looked up from germline, CDR1 is SGHVS and CDR2 is FNYEAQ.

The chain couples TRBV6-1 to TRBJ2-7; the D is unclear. CDR1 is MNHNS and CDR2 is SASEGT in the germline V gene. The CDR3 covers 13 residues. V lost 8 bases and J 5 bases, leaving 16 bases between the germline ends. The CDR3 DNA follows: TGTGCCAGCTTCTCGACACTGGGCCACGAGCAGTACTTC. Its translation: CASFSTLGHEQYF.

This sequence joins TRBV13 and TRBJ1-2; perhaps TRBD1 as D (5 bases). The CDR3 spans 17 residues. Trimming pared 7 bases from V and 4 bases from J, leaving 25 bases between. Germline-derived CDR1 and CDR2 are PRHDT and FYEKMQ (reference sequence). CDR3 residues: CASTLGVGGRLGYGYTF. CDR3 in DNA: TGTGCCAGCACCCTAGGGGTTGGGGGAAGACTGGGCTATGGCTACACCTTC.

V gene TRBV6-5 combines with J gene TRBJ2-3, with a weak D call TRBD2 (5 bases). The germline V gene has CDR1 MNHEY and CDR2 SVGAGI. Trimming took 6 bases from V and 1 from J, leaving 14 bases between them. The length of the CDR3 is 15 residues. CDR3 DNA sequence: TGTGCCAGCAGACAACCGGGAAGCGGCACAGATACGCAGTATTTT. This gives the protein CASRQPGSGTDTQYF.

The V and J genes are TRBV29-1 and TRBJ1-2; 7 bases are a match to TRBD1. This CDR3 region has 13 residues. The germline V gene encodes CDR1 SQVTM and CDR2 ANQGSEA. Losses at the gene ends were 4 bases for V and 3 bases for J; bases not matched to a gene: 5. CDR3 sequence (DNA): TGCAGCGTTGCACCGGGACAGCACTATGGCTACACCTTC. The encoded protein is CSVAPGQHYGYTF. Drawing the rest from reference TRBV29-1 and TRBJ1-2, the complete variable domain is SAVISQKPSRDICQRGTSLTIQCQVDSQVTMMFWYRQQPGQSLTLIATANQGSEATYESGFVIDKFPISRPNLTFSTLTVSNMSPEDSSIYLCSVAPGQHYGYTFGSGTRLTVV.

The chain combines TRBV6-5 with TRBJ2-7, with D perhaps TRBD1 (6 bases). CDR1 is MNHEY, CDR2 SVGAGI, per germline. The CDR3 totals 15 residues. V dropped 2 bases and J dropped 4 bases, with 15 bases sitting between them. For the CDR3, the DNA is TGTGCCAGCAGTTACACGGGGCAGGGGCGGTACGAGCAGTACTTC. Encoded protein: CASSYTGQGRYEQYF.

This rearrangement joins TRBV6-5 to TRBJ1-3; the match to TRBD1 covers 11 bases. Germline lookup yields CDR1 MNHEY and CDR2 SVGAGI. The CDR3 is 16 residues long. Trimming removed 2 bases from V and 2 bases from J; junction bases left unmatched: 2. The CDR3 region has the DNA TGTGCCAGCAGTTACGGGGGACAGGGGGCTGGAAACACCATATATTTT. It codes for CASSYGGQGAGNTIYF.

This chain uses TRBV7-2 with TRBJ2-7; D is undetermined. V lost 4 bases to trimming and J lost 3 bases, with 4 bases between them. The V gene's germline CDR1 is SGHTA and CDR2 FQGNSA. The length of the CDR3 is 11 residues. The CDR3 region has the DNA TGTGCCAGCAGCTCTTACTACGAGCAGTACTTC. This sequence encodes CASSSYYEQYF.

The gene calls are TRBV27 and TRBJ2-7; a possible D gene is TRBD1 (5 bases). Germline CDR1 is MNHEY and CDR2 is SMNVEV (reference sequence). V was shortened by 5 bases and J by 0 bases, with 14 bases between the two germline ends. The CDR3 has 15 amino acids. The CDR3 DNA reads TGTGCCAGCAGTGTAAGGGGATACGGCTCCTACGAGCAGTACTTC. Its protein is CASSVRGYGSYEQYF.

This clone came up a few times. Other DNA sequences within the sample encode an identical CDR3. The V and J genes are TRBV7-2 and TRBJ1-2, with D uncertain. This CDR3 spans 14 amino acids. Germline V gene lookup returns CDR1 SGHTA and CDR2 FQGNSA. Trimming removed 4 bases from V and 2 bases from J, with 11 bases in between. The CDR3 reads CASSSGTGNYGYTF. In nucleotides, the CDR3 is TGTGCCAGCAGCTCGGGCACGGGGAACTATGGCTACACCTTC.

The chain links TRBV30 to TRBJ1-3; D remains unclear. CDR1 GTSNPN and CDR2 SVGIG come from the germline V gene (reference sequence). This CDR3 has 15 amino acids. V was trimmed by 1 base and J by 0 bases, leaving 10 bases between them. In DNA form, the CDR3 reads TGTGCCTGGAGTGCCGGACTTAGCTCTGGAAACACCATATATTTT. It specifies CAWSAGLSSGNTIYF. The variable domain in full, with the rest retrieved from reference TRBV30 and TRBJ1-3, is SQTIHQWPATLVQPVGSPLSLECTVEGTSNPNLYWYRQAAGRGLQLLFYSVGIGQISSEVPQNLSASRPQDRQFILSSKKLLLSDSGFYLCAWSAGLSSGNTIYFGEGSWLTVV.

This chain links TRBV6-6 with TRBJ2-1, with a weak D call TRBD2 (6 bases). The CDR3 runs to 16 residues. Germline CDR1 MNHNY, CDR2 SVGAGI (reference sequence). The V gene lost 6 bases and the J gene lost 6 bases, with 21 bases spanning the gap. The CDR3 loop reads CASSRLPASEGNEQFF. The CDR3 nucleotides are TGTGCCAGCAGCCGACTACCGGCTAGCGAGGGCAATGAGCAGTTCTTC.

V usage is TRBV2 and J usage is TRBJ1-2; 11 bases agree with TRBD1. V lost 6 bases to trimming and J lost 7 bases; unmatched junction nucleotides: 4. The CDR3 is made up of 13 amino acids. Per germline, CDR1 SNHLY and CDR2 FYNNEI. The CDR3 spells CASSGQGAGGYTF. In DNA, the CDR3 is TGTGCCAGCAGCGGACAGGGGGCGGGTGGCTACACCTTC.

In its sample, this clone was seen a few times. V and J are TRBV6-5 and TRBJ2-7; TRBD2 is a possible D gene (6 bases). The CDR3 covers 15 residues. Germline values: CDR1 MNHEY, CDR2 SVGAGI. The ends were cut back, 3 bases at V and 2 bases at J, with 14 bases in the middle. The CDR3 protein is CASSYEGTATYEQYF. DNA of the CDR3: TGTGCCAGCAGTTATGAAGGGACTGCGACCTACGAGCAGTACTTC.

This chain uses TRBV4-1 with TRBJ1-4, with D unclear. The CDR3 spans 12 residues. The ends were cut back, 3 bases at V and 6 bases at J, with 5 bases in the middle. Germline assignment: CDR1 MGHRA and CDR2 YSYEKL. CDR3 nucleotides: TGCGCCAGCAGCCATCTGGATGAAAAACTGTTTTTT. This codes for CASSHLDEKLFF.